The 6 T cell receptor beta chains below come from one sample, sequenced in a study of blood T cell repertoires in COVID-19. Only in-frame clones appear in the TCRdb table, and some are missing; sequencing was by immunoSEQ multiplex PCR. The profile shows about 250,000 clones, about nine tenths of them singletons. The sequencing input was PBMCs or T cells enriched from blood (not recorded which). The source is a woman between 18 and 29 years old who had recovered from COVID-19.

This clone was counted at least ten times. The chain recombines TRBV11-3 with TRBJ2-6, with a tentative D call TRBD1 (5 bases). This CDR3 spans 17 amino acids. V gave up 1 base and J gave up 0 bases, with 10 bases separating them. The germline V gene encodes CDR1 SGHNT and CDR2 YENEEA. The CDR3 region is CASSLGDSNSGANVLTF. The CDR3 DNA reads TGTGCCAGCAGCTTAGGCGACAGTAACTCTGGGGCCAACGTCCTGACTTTC.

This chain connects TRBV2 to TRBJ2-2; TRBD2 matches at 9 bases. The junction had 10 bases not matched to a gene; V was cut back by 8 bases and J by 3 bases. The CDR3 has 16 amino acids. Germline assignment: CDR1 SNHLY and CDR2 FYNNEI. The CDR3 DNA reads TGTGCCAGCGCTTTCCTAGCGGGGTCGTACACCGGGGAGCTGTTTTTT. This gives the protein CASAFLAGSYTGELFF.

This clone showed up just once. The chain employs TRBV9 and TRBJ2-7; 7 bases are shared with TRBD1. Germline lookup yields CDR1 SGDLS and CDR2 YYNGEE. V was pared by 4 bases and J by 0 bases, with 7 bases of the junction left unmatched. This CDR3 is built from 15 residues. The CDR3 DNA reads as TGTGCCAGCAGCCCCAGGGGGATCGACTCCTACGAGCAGTACTTC. Translating it yields CASSPRGIDSYEQYF. The complete variable domain, with remaining parts taken from reference TRBV9 and TRBJ2-7, reads DSGVTQTPKHLITATGQRVTLRCSPRSGDLSVYWYQQSLDQGLQFLIQYYNGEERAKGNILERFSAQQFPDLHSELNLSSLELGDSALYFCASSPRGIDSYEQYFGPGTRLTVT.

The rearrangement uses TRBV24-1 and TRBJ2-1; 9 positions match TRBD2. Germline-derived CDR1 and CDR2 are KGHDR and SFDVKD. The CDR3 extends over 18 amino acids. The V gene end was trimmed by 5 bases and the J gene end by 1 base; junction bases not matched to a gene: 11. The CDR3 region has the DNA TGTGCCACCAGTGGCTCACTAGGTAGCGGGAGTTCCTACAATGAGCAGTTCTTC. This sequence encodes CATSGSLGSGSSYNEQFF.

The chain combines TRBV5-4 with TRBJ2-7; TRBD1 matches 8 bases. V lost 3 bases to trimming and J lost 5 bases; unmatched junction nucleotides: 7. The CDR3 spans 14 residues. CDR1 SGHNT and CDR2 YYREEE come from the germline V gene (reference sequence). In DNA, the CDR3 is TGTGCCAGCAGCTGGGCAGAGACAGGGGACGAGCAGTACTTC. Amino acids: CASSWAETGDEQYF.

The J gene is TRBJ1-2, the V gene TRBV27; D not certain. The germline gives CDR1 MNHEY, CDR2 SMNVEV (reference sequence). The CDR3 length is 14 residues. Trimming shortened V by 5 bases and J by 8 bases, and 18 bases separated the two germline ends. DNA of the CDR3: TGTGCCAGCAGTGTTGGCCCCCGGGGATGGGGCTACACCTTC. It codes for CASSVGPRGWGYTF.